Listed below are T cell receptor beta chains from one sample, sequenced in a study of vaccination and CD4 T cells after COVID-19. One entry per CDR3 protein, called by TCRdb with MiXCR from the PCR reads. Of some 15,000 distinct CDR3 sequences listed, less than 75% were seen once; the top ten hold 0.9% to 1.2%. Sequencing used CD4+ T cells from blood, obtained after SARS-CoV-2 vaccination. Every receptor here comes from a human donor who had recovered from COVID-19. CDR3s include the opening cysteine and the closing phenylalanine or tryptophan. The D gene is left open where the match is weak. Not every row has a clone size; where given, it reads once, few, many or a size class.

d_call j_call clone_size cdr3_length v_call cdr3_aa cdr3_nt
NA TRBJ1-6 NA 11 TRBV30 CAWSSYSPLHF TGTGCCTGGAGTAGTTATTCACCCCTCCACTTT
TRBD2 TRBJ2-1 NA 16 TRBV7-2 CASSLVPSGSYNEQFF TGTGCCAGCAGCTTAGTGCCTAGCGGGTCCTACAATGAGCAGTTCTTC
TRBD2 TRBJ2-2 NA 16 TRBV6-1 CASTPISGGSAGELFF TGTGCCAGCACCCCAATTAGCGGGGGGTCGGCCGGGGAGCTGTTTTTT
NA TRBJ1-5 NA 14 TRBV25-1 CASSDRGSNQPQHF TGTGCCAGCAGTGACAGGGGTAGCAATCAGCCCCAGCATTTT
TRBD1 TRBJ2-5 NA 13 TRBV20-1 CSARGDRQETQYF TGCAGTGCTAGGGGGGACAGGCAAGAGACCCAGTACTTC
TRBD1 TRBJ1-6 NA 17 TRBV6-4 CASSDSPRDRPNSPLHF TGTGCCAGCAGTGACTCGCCGCGGGACAGACCTAATTCACCCCTCCACTTT
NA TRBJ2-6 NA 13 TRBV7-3 CASSQSGANVLTF TGTGCCAGCAGCCAATCTGGGGCCAACGTCCTGACTTTC
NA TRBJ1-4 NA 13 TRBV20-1 CSASQGANEKLFF TGCAGTGCTAGCCAGGGCGCTAATGAAAAACTGTTTTTT
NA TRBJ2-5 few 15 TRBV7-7 CASSSRGGAQETQYF TGTGCCAGCAGCTCCCGTGGGGGCGCCCAAGAGACCCAGTACTTC
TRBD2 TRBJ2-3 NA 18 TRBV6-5 CASSYRGTSGRYTDTQYF TGTGCCAGCAGTTACCGCGGGACTAGCGGGAGATACACAGATACGCAGTATTTT
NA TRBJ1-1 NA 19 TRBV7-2 CASSLVFGRRLSQGTEAFF TGTGCCAGCAGCTTAGTTTTCGGGCGGCGCCTGTCACAGGGCACTGAAGCTTTCTTT
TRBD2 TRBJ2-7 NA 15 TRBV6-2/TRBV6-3 CASSTSGRYLLEQYF TGTGCCAGCAGCACTAGCGGGAGATACCTCTTGGAGCAGTACTTC
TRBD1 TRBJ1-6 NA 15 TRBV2 CASSEEAGGNSPLHF TGTGCCAGCAGTGAAGAGGCAGGGGGGAATTCACCCCTCCACTTT
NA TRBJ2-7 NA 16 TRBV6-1 CASSESSLYTYNEQYF TGTGCCAGCAGTGAAAGTTCCCTCTACACCTACAATGAGCAGTACTTC
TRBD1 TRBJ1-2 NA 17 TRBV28 CASSLRGQLGSGYGYTF TGTGCCAGCAGTTTGAGGGGACAGTTAGGGAGTGGGTATGGCTACACCTTC
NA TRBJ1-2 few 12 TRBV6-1 CATHLQGYGYTF TGTGCCACCCATCTTCAGGGGTATGGCTACACCTTC
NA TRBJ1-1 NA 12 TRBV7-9 CASSLFRTEAFF TGTGCCAGCAGCTTATTTAGGACTGAAGCTTTCTTT
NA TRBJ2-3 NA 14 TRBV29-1 CSGADNGRTDTQYF TGCAGCGGCGCTGACAATGGACGCACAGATACGCAGTATTTT
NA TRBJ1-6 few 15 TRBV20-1 CSARGPVSYNSPLHF TGCAGTGCTAGAGGGCCGGTCTCCTATAATTCACCCCTCCACTTT
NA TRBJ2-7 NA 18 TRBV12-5 CASGLGILGRPSFYEQYF TGTGCTAGTGGTTTGGGGATCTTAGGAAGGCCGTCATTCTACGAGCAGTACTTC
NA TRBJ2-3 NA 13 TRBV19 CASNIEGTDTQYF TGTGCCAGTAATATAGAGGGCACAGATACGCAGTATTTT
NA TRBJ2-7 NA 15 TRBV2 CASSESLVVTYEQYF TGTGCCAGCAGTGAATCCCTTGTGGTGACCTACGAGCAGTACTTC
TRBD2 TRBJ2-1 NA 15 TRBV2 CASSEVTSAYNEQFF TGTGCCAGCAGTGAAGTCACTAGCGCTTACAATGAGCAGTTCTTC
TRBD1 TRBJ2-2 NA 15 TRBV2 CASRATTGLPRELFF TGTGCCAGCAGGGCGACGACAGGGCTCCCCAGGGAGCTGTTTTTT
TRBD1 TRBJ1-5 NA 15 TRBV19 CASTLDRVGNQPQHF TGTGCCAGTACCCTGGACAGGGTTGGCAATCAGCCCCAGCATTTT
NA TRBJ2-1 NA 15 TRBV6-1 CASRTRVLGELEQFF TGTGCCAGCAGGACCCGGGTCCTAGGCGAGCTTGAGCAGTTCTTC
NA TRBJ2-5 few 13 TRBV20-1 CSAVRGRQETQYF TGCAGTGCTGTCAGAGGGCGCCAAGAGACCCAGTACTTC
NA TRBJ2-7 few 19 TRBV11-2 CASSQIRDRGLAATYEQYF TGTGCCAGCAGCCAGATCCGGGACAGGGGACTAGCGGCTACCTACGAGCAGTACTTC
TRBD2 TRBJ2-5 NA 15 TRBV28 CASSPVTSGGRAQYF TGTGCCAGCTCCCCGGTGACTAGCGGGGGCCGGGCCCAGTACTTC
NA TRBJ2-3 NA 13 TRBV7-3 CASSLTGTDTQYF TGTGCCAGCAGCTTAACAGGGACAGATACGCAGTATTTT
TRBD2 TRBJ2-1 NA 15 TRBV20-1 CSARGRGGVWNEQFF TGCAGTGCTAGAGGGAGGGGAGGGGTATGGAATGAGCAGTTCTTC
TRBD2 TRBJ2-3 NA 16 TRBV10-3 CAISESGTSGSDTQYF TGTGCCATCAGTGAGTCCGGGACTAGCGGCTCAGATACGCAGTATTTT
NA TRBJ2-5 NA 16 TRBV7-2 CASSLALAGPQETQYF TGTGCCAGCAGCTTAGCGTTGGCGGGGCCCCAAGAGACCCAGTACTTC
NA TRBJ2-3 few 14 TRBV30 CAWSASLLSDTQYF TGTGCCTGGAGTGCAAGTTTATTGTCGGATACGCAGTATTTT
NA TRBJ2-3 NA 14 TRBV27 CASSAGQFWDTQYF TGTGCCAGCAGTGCGGGTCAGTTCTGGGATACGCAGTATTTT
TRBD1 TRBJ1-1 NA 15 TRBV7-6 CASSSRQGANTEAFF TGTGCCAGCAGCTCTCGACAGGGGGCGAACACTGAAGCTTTCTTT
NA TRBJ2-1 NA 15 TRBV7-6 CASSWRIGSYNEQFF TGTGCCAGCAGCTGGCGGATCGGGTCCTACAATGAGCAGTTCTTC
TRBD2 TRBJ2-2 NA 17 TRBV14 CASSQSTSGILRGELFF TGTGCCAGCAGCCAGTCGACTAGCGGGATCCTCCGCGGGGAGCTGTTTTTT
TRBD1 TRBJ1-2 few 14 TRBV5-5 CASSLQQGIYGYTF TGTGCCAGCAGCTTGCAACAGGGGATCTATGGCTACACCTTC
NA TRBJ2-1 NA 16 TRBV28 CASSSGGSAGVDEQFF TGTGCCAGCAGTTCAGGGGGTTCAGCGGGAGTCGATGAGCAGTTCTTC
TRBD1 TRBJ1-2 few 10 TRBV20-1 CSGGKGGYTF TGCTCAGGGGGTAAGGGCGGCTACACCTTC
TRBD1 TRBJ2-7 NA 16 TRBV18 CASSPTRTGSTYEQYF TGTGCCAGCTCACCTACCCGGACAGGGTCTACCTACGAGCAGTACTTC
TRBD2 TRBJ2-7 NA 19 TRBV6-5 CASSYPRGSGRQRVYEQYF TGTGCCAGCAGTTACCCTCGGGGTAGCGGGAGGCAGAGGGTCTACGAGCAGTACTTC
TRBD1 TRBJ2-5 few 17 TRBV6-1 CASSEGGTGERGETQYF TGTGCCAGCAGTGAAGGAGGGACAGGGGAGAGAGGAGAGACCCAGTACTTC
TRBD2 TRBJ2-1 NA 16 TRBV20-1 CSAEHGTSVSYNEQFF TGCAGTGCGGAACACGGGACTAGTGTCTCCTACAATGAGCAGTTCTTC
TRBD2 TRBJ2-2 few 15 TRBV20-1 CSARGGLAGTGELFF TGCAGTGCTAGAGGGGGACTAGCGGGAACCGGGGAGCTGTTTTTT
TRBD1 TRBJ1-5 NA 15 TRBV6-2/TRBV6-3 CASRHRLTGNQPQHF TGTGCCAGCAGGCATCGACTGACAGGGAATCAGCCCCAGCATTTT
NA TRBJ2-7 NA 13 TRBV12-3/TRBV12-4 CASSPPEPYEQYF TGTGCCAGCAGTCCCCCGGAGCCCTACGAGCAGTACTTC
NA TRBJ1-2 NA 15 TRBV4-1 CASSQVRASFLGYTF TGCGCCAGCAGCCAAGTCCGGGCTTCGTTTCTTGGCTATACCTTC
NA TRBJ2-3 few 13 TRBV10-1 CASMGATTDTQYF TGCGCCAGCATGGGGGCAACCACAGATACGCAGTATTTT
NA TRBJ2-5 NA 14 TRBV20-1 CSARDPQVGETQYF TGCAGTGCTAGAGATCCCCAGGTCGGAGAGACCCAGTACTTC